What follows is one T cell receptor (beta chain) and its context. Primers included in the PCR were 60 Vbeta and 13 Jbeta primers. The protocol was immunoSEQ multiplex PCR, while the TCRdb copy is restricted to in-frame clones and leaves out a portion. The repertoire holds about 120,000 clones, around 82% seen once, with roughly a tenth in the top ten. The data belong to a study of cytomegalovirus exposure and HLA in healthy donors. Trimming removed 10 bases from V and 1 base from J; junction bases left unmatched: 8. The CDR3 covers 15 residues. Germline V gene lookup returns CDR1 SNHLY and CDR2 FYNNEI.

This receptor was taken from a man aged 30-40 years in good health and CMV-seropositive. Sequencing was performed on PBMCs. The V and J genes are TRBV2 and TRBJ2-1; the match to TRBD2 covers 9 bases. CDR3 sequence: CATRQAGGSYNEQFF. The CDR3 nucleotides are TGTGCCACGAGGCAAGCGGGAGGTTCCTACAATGAGCAGTTCTTC.